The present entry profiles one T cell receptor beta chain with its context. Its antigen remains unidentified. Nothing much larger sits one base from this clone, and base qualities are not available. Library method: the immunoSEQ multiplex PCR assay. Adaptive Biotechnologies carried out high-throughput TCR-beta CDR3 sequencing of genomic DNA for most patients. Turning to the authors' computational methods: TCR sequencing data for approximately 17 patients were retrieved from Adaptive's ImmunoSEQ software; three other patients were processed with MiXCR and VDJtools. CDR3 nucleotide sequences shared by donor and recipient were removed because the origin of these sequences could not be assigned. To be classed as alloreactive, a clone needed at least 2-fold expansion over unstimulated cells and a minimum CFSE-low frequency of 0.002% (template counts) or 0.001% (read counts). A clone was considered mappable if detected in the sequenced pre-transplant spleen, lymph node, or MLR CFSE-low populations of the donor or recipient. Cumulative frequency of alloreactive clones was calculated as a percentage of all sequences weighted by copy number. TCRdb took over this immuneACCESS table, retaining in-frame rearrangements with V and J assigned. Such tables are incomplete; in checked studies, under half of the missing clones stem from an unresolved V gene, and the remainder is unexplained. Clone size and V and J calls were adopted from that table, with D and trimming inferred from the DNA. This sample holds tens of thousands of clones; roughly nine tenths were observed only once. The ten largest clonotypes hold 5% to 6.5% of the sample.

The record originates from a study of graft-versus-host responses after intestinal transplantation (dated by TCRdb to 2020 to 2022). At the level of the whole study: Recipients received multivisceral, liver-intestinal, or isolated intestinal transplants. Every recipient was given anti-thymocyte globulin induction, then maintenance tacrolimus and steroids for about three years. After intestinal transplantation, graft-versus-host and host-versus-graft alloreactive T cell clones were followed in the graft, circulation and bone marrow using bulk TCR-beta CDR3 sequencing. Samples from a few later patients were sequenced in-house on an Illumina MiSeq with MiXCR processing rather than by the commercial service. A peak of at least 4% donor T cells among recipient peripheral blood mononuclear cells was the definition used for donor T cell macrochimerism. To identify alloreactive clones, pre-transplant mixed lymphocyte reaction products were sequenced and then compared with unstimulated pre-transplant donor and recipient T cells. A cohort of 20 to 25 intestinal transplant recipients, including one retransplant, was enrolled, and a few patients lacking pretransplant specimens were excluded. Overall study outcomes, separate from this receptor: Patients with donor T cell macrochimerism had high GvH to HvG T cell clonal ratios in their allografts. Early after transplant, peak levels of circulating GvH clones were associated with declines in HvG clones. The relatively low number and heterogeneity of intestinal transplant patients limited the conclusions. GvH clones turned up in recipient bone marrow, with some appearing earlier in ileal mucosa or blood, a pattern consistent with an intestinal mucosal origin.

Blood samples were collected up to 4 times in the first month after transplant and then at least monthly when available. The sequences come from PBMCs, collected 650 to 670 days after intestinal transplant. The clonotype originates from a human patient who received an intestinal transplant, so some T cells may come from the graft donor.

The CDR3 corresponds to CATSRGIAGNYNEQFF. The DNA reads TGTGCCACCAGCAGAGGTATAGCAGGTAATTACAATGAGCAGTTCTTC. This receptor chain uses TRBV15 and TRBJ2-1; there is no confident call for the D gene. The germline V gene (reference sequence) provides CDR1 LNHNV and CDR2 YYDKDF. Trimming takes 1 base from V and 4 bases from J, and the germline ends sit 14 bases apart. The CDR3, cysteine through phenylalanine, is 16 amino acids long. Kept here is only the CDR3 DNA, which spans 48 bases and is read in frame from base 1.